A selection of T cell receptor beta chains follows, all from one sample in a study of technical replicates of blood from several donors. Profiling relied on immunoSEQ multiplex PCR, and the TCRdb table lists in-frame clones only, not all of them. The sample has about 60,000 clones; around 87% are singletons. Sequencing used PBMCs. The origin of the receptors is a human donor in good health. Some clones in this sample may be carry-over from other donors' samples. CDR3s include the opening cysteine and the closing phenylalanine or tryptophan. The D gene is left open where the match is weak. Some rows have no size entry. The others give once, few or many, or a class for an expanded clone.

j_gene,v_gene,len,d_gene,abundance,CDR3nt,CDR3aa
TRBJ1-2,TRBV6-5,14,-,-,TGTGCCAGCAGTATAGACAGCACTAACTATGGCTACACCTTC,CASSIDSTNYGYTF
TRBJ2-7,TRBV5-1,16,TRBD2,-,TGCGCCAGCAGCTTCCCCCAGGGAGGGCAGTCCTACGAGCAGTACTTC,CASSFPQGGQSYEQYF
TRBJ2-1,TRBV18,13,TRBD1,-,TGTGCCAGCTCACCAACAGGGGGCGGTGAGCAGTTCTTC,CASSPTGGGEQFF
TRBJ2-3,TRBV19,13,-,-,TGTGCCAGTAGTATTCGGTACACAGATACGCAGTATTTT,CASSIRYTDTQYF
TRBJ1-2,TRBV28,14,TRBD1,-,TGTGCCAGCAGTGAAAACAGGGGTACCTATGGCTACACCTTC,CASSENRGTYGYTF
TRBJ1-2,TRBV19,14,-,-,TGTGCCAGTAGTATGGGGACTGACTACTATGGCTACACCTTC,CASSMGTDYYGYTF
TRBJ2-1,TRBV5-1,16,-,-,TGCGCCAGCAGCATCGAGTTGGGGGGGCAGTACAATGAGCAGTTCTTC,CASSIELGGQYNEQFF
TRBJ2-1,TRBV7-2,15,TRBD2,-,TGTGCCAGCAGCGAGCGGGGCTCCTGGGCGGGGGAGCAGTTCTTC,CASSERGSWAGEQFF
TRBJ2-3,TRBV7-2,15,-,-,TGTGCCAGCAGCTCGCAAGCGGCTAGCACAGATACGCAGTATTTT,CASSSQAASTDTQYF
TRBJ1-3,TRBV7-3,15,-,-,TGTGCCAGCAGCCTAGGGGCATCCTCTGGAAACACCATATATTTT,CASSLGASSGNTIYF
TRBJ1-5,TRBV19,12,-,-,TGTGCCAGTAGTGTGGGAGGTCAGCCCCAGCATTTT,CASSVGGQPQHF
TRBJ2-1,TRBV7-6,15,TRBD1,-,TGTGCCAGCAGCTCGGGTCAGGGACAGCCTAATGAGCAGTTCTTC,CASSSGQGQPNEQFF
TRBJ2-1,TRBV11-1,12,TRBD1,-,TGTGCCAGCAGCTTGACAGGGTTTGAGCAGTTCTTC,CASSLTGFEQFF
TRBJ2-7,TRBV5-4,15,TRBD1,-,TGTGCCAGCAGGCAAAGGGGACAGAGCTCCTACGAGCAGTACTTC,CASRQRGQSSYEQYF
TRBJ1-6,TRBV5-6,18,-,-,TGTGCCAGCAGCTTGTTCGGGGTTTGGGGCTCCTATAATTCACCCCTCCACTTT,CASSLFGVWGSYNSPLHF
TRBJ2-1,TRBV7-2,15,-,-,TGTGCCAGCAGCTCTCCTCGGGGTTCCTACAATGAGCAGTTCTTC,CASSSPRGSYNEQFF
TRBJ1-1,TRBV2,13,-,once,TGTGCCAGCAGTGATGAGTCCCGGACTGAAGCTTTCTTT,CASSDESRTEAFF
TRBJ2-2,TRBV13,15,TRBD2,few,TGTGCCAGCAGCTCGCTAGCGGTGGGGACCGGGGAGCTGTTTTTT,CASSSLAVGTGELFF
TRBJ1-2,TRBV7-9,15,TRBD1,-,TGTGCCAGCAGCTCAGGGACAGGGAGGGGCTATGGCTACACCTTC,CASSSGTGRGYGYTF
TRBJ2-1,TRBV9,19,-,few,TGTGCCAGCAGCTCCCCTAGGGCCCAGGGGATGGGCTCCTACAATGAGCAGTTCTTC,CASSSPRAQGMGSYNEQFF
TRBJ2-1,TRBV6-6,15,-,-,TGTGCCACTCAGGGGGCGGGAGGGCCGGACAATGAGCAGTTCTTC,CATQGAGGPDNEQFF
TRBJ2-5,TRBV15,15,TRBD2,-,TGTGCCACCAGCAGGGGACTAGCGGGAGTAGAGACCCAGTACTTC,CATSRGLAGVETQYF
TRBJ1-2,TRBV6-4,12,TRBD1,-,TGTGCCAGCGAGACAGGGAACTATGGCTACACCTTC,CASETGNYGYTF
TRBJ1-1,TRBV7-2,15,-,-,TGTGCCAGCAGCCTTCTGGGGGCTATGAACACTGAAGCTTTCTTT,CASSLLGAMNTEAFF
TRBJ2-5,TRBV29-1,13,TRBD1,-,TGCAGCGTTAGGGGACAGGGGGAAGGGACCCAGTACTTC,CSVRGQGEGTQYF
TRBJ1-1,TRBV14,12,-,-,TGTGCCACCCGGCGGATGAACACTGAAGCTTTCTTT,CATRRMNTEAFF
TRBJ1-5,TRBV19,14,-,-,TGTGCCAGTAGTACCTCAGGGAGGAATCAGCCCCAGCATTTT,CASSTSGRNQPQHF
TRBJ1-6,TRBV29-1,12,-,-,TGCAGCGCCCAGGACAGTAATTCACCCCTCCACTTT,CSAQDSNSPLHF
TRBJ2-7,TRBV11-2,12,TRBD1,-,TGTGCCAGCAGAAGGACAGGGCCCGAGCAGTACTTC,CASRRTGPEQYF
TRBJ2-1,TRBV28,13,-,once,TGTGCCAGCAGGACAGGTGGGGCCCAAGTTAGGTTCTTC,CASRTGGAQVRFF
TRBJ2-2,TRBV7-2,16,TRBD2,-,TGTGCCAGCAGCTTAGCGAGCGGGAGTGGTACCGGGGAGCTGTTTTTT,CASSLASGSGTGELFF
TRBJ1-2,TRBV4-3,15,-,-,TGCGCCAGCAGCCAAGTTCCACAGGACACCAGATACTACACCTTC,CASSQVPQDTRYYTF
TRBJ2-7,TRBV7-2,14,-,few,TGTGCCAGCAGCTTAGAAGGAGCCTGGGACGAGCAGTACTTC,CASSLEGAWDEQYF
TRBJ2-7,TRBV18,15,TRBD1,-,TGTGCCAGCTCGAACGGACAGGGGGTAACCTACGAGCAGTACTTC,CASSNGQGVTYEQYF
TRBJ1-4,TRBV7-6,13,TRBD1,-,TGTGCCAGCAGCCCGACAGGGCTTGAAAAACTGTTTTTT,CASSPTGLEKLFF
TRBJ2-5,TRBV5-4,16,TRBD2,-,TGTGCCAGCAGCTCACCTTCGGCGGGGGGCCAAGAGACCCAGTACTTC,CASSSPSAGGQETQYF
TRBJ2-3,TRBV6-5,14,-,-,TGTGCCAGCAGTTACTCACTATTATCAGATACGCAGTATTTT,CASSYSLLSDTQYF
TRBJ2-3,TRBV11-2,12,-,-,TGTGCCAGCAGCTCTGTCCCAGATACGCAGTATTTT,CASSSVPDTQYF
TRBJ1-6,TRBV28,15,TRBD1,-,TGTGCCAGCAGAAGATCGGACAGGGAAAATTCACCCCTCCACTTT,CASRRSDRENSPLHF
TRBJ2-5,TRBV5-1,14,TRBD1,-,TGCGCCAGCAGCGCGGGACAGGCCGAGGAGACCCAGTACTTC,CASSAGQAEETQYF
TRBJ2-1,TRBV19,16,TRBD2,-,TGTGCCAGTAGTATCAGCGGCCTAGCGGGATTTAATGAGCAGTTCTTC,CASSISGLAGFNEQFF
TRBJ1-1,TRBV5-5,14,-,-,TGTGCCAGCAGCTTGGCCTGGGGGGGCACTGAAGCTTTCTTT,CASSLAWGGTEAFF
TRBJ2-7,TRBV7-2,12,-,-,TGTGCCAGCAGCTTCGGACGGGGCGAGCAGTACTTC,CASSFGRGEQYF
TRBJ2-6,TRBV20-1,11,-,-,TGCAGTGACAGCTCCCTAAACGTCCTGACTTTC,CSDSSLNVLTF
TRBJ2-7,TRBV7-6,14,TRBD2,once,TGTGCCAGCAGCTGGACTAGCGGGACCTACGAGCAGTACTTC,CASSWTSGTYEQYF
TRBJ2-1,TRBV19,16,-,-,TGTGCCAGTAGTATTAGACGGGGGAACACCTACAATGAGCAGTTCTTC,CASSIRRGNTYNEQFF
TRBJ2-5,TRBV5-1,13,-,-,TGCGCCAGCAGCTTGCGGTACCAAGAGACCCAGTACTTC,CASSLRYQETQYF
TRBJ2-2,TRBV29-1,11,-,-,TGCAGCGTTACAAACGCCGGGGAGCTGTTTTTT,CSVTNAGELFF
TRBJ2-1,TRBV4-1,17,TRBD2,once,TGCGCCAGCAGCCAAATAGGGGGACTAGCGGGGGGCAATGAGCAGTTCTTC,CASSQIGGLAGGNEQFF
TRBJ2-3,TRBV5-6,14,TRBD1,-,TGTGCCAGCAGACCCGGGACAGGGATAGATACGCAGTATTTT,CASRPGTGIDTQYF
TRBJ1-1,TRBV18,13,-,-,TGTGCCAGCTCACCAACGGTGAACACTGAAGCTTTCTTT,CASSPTVNTEAFF
TRBJ2-1,TRBV6-5,14,TRBD1,-,TGTGCCAGCAGTTCGGGACAGCCATACAATGAGCAGTTCTTC,CASSSGQPYNEQFF
TRBJ1-1,TRBV4-1,16,-,-,TGCGCCAGCAGCCAAGATAATTGGCAGGGGAATGATGAAGCTTTCTTT,CASSQDNWQGNDEAFF
TRBJ2-7,TRBV6-1,15,-,once,TGTGCCAGCAGTCCCGATCTGGGGGCGCGAGGCGAGCAGTACTTC,CASSPDLGARGEQYF